Presented here are 5 T cell receptor beta chains from one specimen sequenced in a study of glioma-infiltrating T cells after dendritic cell vaccination. Specified time point: after dendritic cell vaccination, including at tumor progression/relapse. Here immunoSEQ multiplex PCR was the method, and the copy in TCRdb shows in-frame clones only, minus some. The repertoire includes roughly 60,000 clones, about 86% of them detected once, and 15% to 18% sits in the top ten. The source was blood, collected after dendritic cell vaccination. The receptors come from a human donor with glioblastoma.

The chain recombines TRBV7-9 with TRBJ2-7, with no clear D. Trimming took 5 bases from V and 2 from J, leaving 10 bases between them. This CDR3 contains 13 residues. Germline V gives CDR1 SEHNR, CDR2 FQNEAQ (reference sequence). The CDR3 sequence: CASSPGDPYEQYF. The DNA for the CDR3 is TGTGCCAGCAGCCCCGGAGACCCCTACGAGCAGTACTTC.

The chain employs TRBV4-1 and TRBJ2-3, with D unclear. V was cut by 3 bases and J by 6 bases, with 7 bases left in between. CDR3 length equals 12 residues. The germline V gene has CDR1 MGHRA and CDR2 YSYEKL. The CDR3 region has the DNA TGCGCCAGCAGCCACCCTATGGATACGCAGTATTTT. Translation: CASSHPMDTQYF.

The V and J genes are TRBV7-8 and TRBJ1-2; possibly TRBD1 for D (6 bases). Trimming took off 5 bases at V and 1 base at J, with 14 bases between the two ends. The CDR3 sequence is 15 residues long. In germline, CDR1 is SGHVS, CDR2 FQNEAQ. CDR3 sequence: CASSPKGQFNYGYTF. As DNA, the CDR3 is TGTGCCAGCAGCCCAAAAGGACAGTTTAACTATGGCTACACCTTC.

The rearrangement uses TRBV11-2 and TRBJ2-1, with 11 bases lining up with TRBD2. The germline V gene encodes CDR1 SGHAT and CDR2 FQNNGV. The V segment lost 5 bases and the J segment 6 bases; nucleotides outside the gene matches: 9. This CDR3 has 16 residues. The CDR3 spells CASSPTTSGAFNEQFF. DNA for the CDR3: TGTGCCAGCAGCCCCACGACTAGCGGGGCTTTCAATGAGCAGTTCTTC.

The chain is built from TRBV5-4 and TRBJ2-7, with TRBD1 matching 8 bases. The CDR3 covers 14 residues. The V and J ends lost 3 bases and 4 bases, in that order; junction bases with no gene match: 6. From germline, CDR1 is SGHNT and CDR2 YYREEE (reference sequence). The CDR3 DNA reads as TGTGCCAGCAGCTCTACAGGGGGAACATACGAGCAGTACTTC. It specifies CASSSTGGTYEQYF.